This TCR beta chain originates from a study of cytomegalovirus exposure and HLA in healthy donors. J gave up 2 bases and V 4 bases, and 2 bases lay outside the gene matches. CDR1 is SGDLS and CDR2 is YYNGEE in the germline V gene. The CDR3 consists of 13 residues. This PCR relied on a set of 60 Vbeta primers and 13 Jbeta primers. Sequencing used immunoSEQ multiplex PCR; TCRdb keeps in-frame clones, though not all of them. The table includes about 130,000 clones, roughly 78% detected once. What was sequenced was PBMCs. The chain is built from TRBV9 and TRBJ1-2, with 7 bases matching TRBD1. The TCR comes from a man aged 25 to 40 in good health and CMV-seropositive. The CDR3 DNA sequence: TGTGCCAGCAGCCCGACAGGGAACTATGGCTACACCTTC. Translated: CASSPTGNYGYTF.